The 8 T cell receptor beta chains below come from one sample, sequenced in a study of Ad26.COV2.S vaccination and SARS-CoV-2 variants. The data were produced by immunoSEQ multiplex PCR, yet TCRdb's version contains in-frame clones alone and is incomplete. This table has about 400,000 clones, around 93% appearing once. The treatment here: some 20 received Ad26.COV2.S at low or high dose, single or two shots; several received placebo; per-sample allocation not given. Collection of samples fell on day 63 after the first vaccine or placebo injection. This specimen consisted of peripheral blood, obtained in a trial of Ad26.COV2.S vaccine versus placebo. These receptors came from a person aged 18 to 65 who received the Ad26.COV2.S COVID-19 vaccine or a placebo.

The sample holds a few counts of this clone. The chain carries TRBV3-1 (or the pseudogene TRBV3-2) and TRBJ2-3; tentatively, D is TRBD2 (6 bases). The CDR3 is 17 residues long. CDR1 is LGHDT and CDR2 is YNNKEL in the germline V gene (reference sequence). V was trimmed by 1 base and J by 2 bases, leaving 16 bases between them. The CDR3 DNA sequence: TGTGCCAGCAGCCAAGGTCGTAAACAGCGGGCCACAGATACGCAGTATTTT. It specifies CASSQGRKQRATDTQYF.

The gene calls are TRBV7-2 and TRBJ1-2, with D perhaps TRBD1 (5 bases). CDR1 and CDR2 (germline): SGHTA, FQGNSA. This CDR3 is built from 14 residues. Trimming pared 2 bases from V and 0 bases from J, leaving 7 bases between. The CDR3 sequence: CASSLPGSNYGYTF. CDR3 nucleotides: TGTGCCAGCAGCTTACCAGGGTCTAACTATGGCTACACCTTC.

J is TRBJ2-5 and V is TRBV18; 9 bases agree with TRBD2. CDR3 length: 13 amino acids. Germline values: CDR1 KGHSH, CDR2 LQKENI. V was pared by 6 bases and J by 4 bases, with 3 bases of the junction left unmatched. The CDR3 coding sequence is TGTGCCAGCTCGCTGACTAGCGGAGAGACCCAGTACTTC. This encodes CASSLTSGETQYF.

This clone came up once. This chain uses TRBV30 with TRBJ1-1, with D unresolved. V lost 0 bases to trimming and J lost 2 bases, with 13 bases between them. Germline lookup yields CDR1 GTSNPN and CDR2 SVGIG (reference sequence). This CDR3 comprises 15 residues. Written as DNA, the CDR3 is TGTGCCTGGAGTGTACGTTTGGGGAGCAACACTGAAGCTTTCTTT. Encoded protein: CAWSVRLGSNTEAFF.

J is TRBJ2-3 and V is TRBV5-1; perhaps TRBD1 as D (6 bases). V lost 3 bases, J lost 2 bases, and 16 bases lay in between. The CDR3 is made up of 16 amino acids. From germline, CDR1 is SGHRS and CDR2 YFSETQ. As DNA, the CDR3 is TGCGCCAGCAGCTCGGCCGGGGACACTTACACAGATACGCAGTATTTT. Encoded protein: CASSSAGDTYTDTQYF.

This clone was detected ten times or more. The chain uses TRBV6-2 or TRBV6-3 and TRBJ1-5; tentatively, D is TRBD1 (6 bases). V was clipped by 3 bases and J by 3 bases, with 15 bases between them. The CDR3 has 16 residues. Germline V lookup: CDR1 MNHEY, CDR2 SVGEGT. The CDR3 is CASSYLGRGSNQPQHF. For the CDR3, the DNA is TGTGCCAGCAGTTATTTGGGCAGGGGATCCAATCAGCCCCAGCATTTT.

The chain has TRBV5-6 and TRBJ1-1; D gene unclear. With 0 bases removed from V and 9 bases from J, the gap between germline ends came to 9 bases. CDR3 size: 12 residues. The V gene's germline CDR1 is SGHDT and CDR2 YYEEEE. The CDR3 spells CASSLDRTKAFF. The CDR3 region has the DNA TGTGCCAGCAGCTTGGATCGTACAAAAGCTTTCTTT.

The V and J genes are TRBV19 and TRBJ1-4; D call uncertain. CDR1 is LNHDA and CDR2 is SQIVND in the germline V gene (reference sequence). Trimming removed 1 base from V and 13 bases from J, with 10 bases in between. CDR3 length equals 12 residues. Written as DNA, the CDR3 is TGTGCCAGTAGTATAGGCTTGAACACACTGTTTTTT. It translates to CASSIGLNTLFF.